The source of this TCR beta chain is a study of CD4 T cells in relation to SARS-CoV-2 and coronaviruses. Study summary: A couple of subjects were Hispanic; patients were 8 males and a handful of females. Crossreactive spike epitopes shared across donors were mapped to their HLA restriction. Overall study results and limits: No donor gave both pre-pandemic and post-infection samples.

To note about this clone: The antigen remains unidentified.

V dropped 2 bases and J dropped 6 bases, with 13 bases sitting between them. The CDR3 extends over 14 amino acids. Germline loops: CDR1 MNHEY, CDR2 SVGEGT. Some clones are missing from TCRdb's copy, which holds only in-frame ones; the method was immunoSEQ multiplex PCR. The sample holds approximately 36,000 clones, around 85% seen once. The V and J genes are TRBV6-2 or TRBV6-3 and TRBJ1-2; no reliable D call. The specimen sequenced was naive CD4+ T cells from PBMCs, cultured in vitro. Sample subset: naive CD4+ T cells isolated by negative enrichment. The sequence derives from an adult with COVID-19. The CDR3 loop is CASSYIRSRDGYTF. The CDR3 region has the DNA TGTGCCAGCAGTTACATCAGGAGTCGGGATGGCTACACCTTC.